Detailed here is one T cell receptor beta chain. Its specificity is not known. This sample was included in a study of T cells in Graves' hyperthyroidism and ophthalmopathy. Study in general: Staff took peripheral blood when the initial diagnosis was made, before any treatment began.

Overall study results and limits: In the blood, most expanded thyroid clonotypes above 0.001 appeared as well. The model predicted ophthalmopathy a median approximately six months before onset.

CDR1 and CDR2 (germline): SGHTA, FQGTGA. The CDR3 covers 16 residues. Unmatched junction bases numbered 12, after V lost 4 bases and J lost 8 bases. There were TCR beta CDR3 regions amplified from RNA transcripts. Researchers ran a first-round RT-PCR on the TCR CDR3 using the HTBI primer set. MiXCR, applied by TCRdb to the multiplex PCR reads, yields one record per CDR3 protein. The sample contains 400,000 or so distinct CDR3 sequences, roughly 15% of which appear only once. The sequence derives from a woman in her twenties or thirties with Graves' ophthalmopathy. The sequenced sample was blood. The gene calls are TRBV7-3 and TRBJ2-1; 9 bases are shared with TRBD2. CDR3 nucleotides: TGTGCCAGCAGCTCCTCCGGGACTAGCTGGGTGGATGAGCAGTTCTTC. It specifies CASSSSGTSWVDEQFF.